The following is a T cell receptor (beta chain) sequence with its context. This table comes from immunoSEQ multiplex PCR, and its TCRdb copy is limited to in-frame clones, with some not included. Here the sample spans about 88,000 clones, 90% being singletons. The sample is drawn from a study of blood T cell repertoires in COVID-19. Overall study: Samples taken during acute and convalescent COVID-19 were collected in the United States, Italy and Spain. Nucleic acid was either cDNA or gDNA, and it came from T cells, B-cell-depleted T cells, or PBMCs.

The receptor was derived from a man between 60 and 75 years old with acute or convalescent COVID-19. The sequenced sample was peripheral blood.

CDR3 DNA: TGTGCCACCAGCAGAGGGGAGGTCTCAGATACGCAGTATTTT. Its translation: CATSRGEVSDTQYF. The chain links TRBV15 to TRBJ2-3, with D perhaps TRBD2 (6 bases). This CDR3 contains 14 residues. The V end lost 1 base, the J end lost 4 bases, and 9 bases lay between the germline ends. Germline-derived CDR1 and CDR2 are LNHNV and YYDKDF (reference sequence).